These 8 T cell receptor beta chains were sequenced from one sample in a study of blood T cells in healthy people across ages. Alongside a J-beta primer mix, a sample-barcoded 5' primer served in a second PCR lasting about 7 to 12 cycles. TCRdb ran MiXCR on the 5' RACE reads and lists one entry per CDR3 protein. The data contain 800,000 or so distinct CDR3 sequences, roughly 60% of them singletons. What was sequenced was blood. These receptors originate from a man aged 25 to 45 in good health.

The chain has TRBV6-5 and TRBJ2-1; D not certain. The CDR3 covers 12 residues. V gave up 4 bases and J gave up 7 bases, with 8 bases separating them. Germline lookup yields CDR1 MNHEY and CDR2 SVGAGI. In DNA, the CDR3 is TGTGCCAGCAGTTCGTACCTGAATGAGCAGTTCTTC. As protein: CASSSYLNEQFF.

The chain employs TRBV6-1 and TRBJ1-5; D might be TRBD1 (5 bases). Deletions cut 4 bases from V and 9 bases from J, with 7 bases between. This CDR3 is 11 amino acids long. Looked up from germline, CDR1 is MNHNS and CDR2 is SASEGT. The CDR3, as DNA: TGTGCCAGCAGTGGGGGGTGGCCCCAGCATTTT. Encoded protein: CASSGGWPQHF.

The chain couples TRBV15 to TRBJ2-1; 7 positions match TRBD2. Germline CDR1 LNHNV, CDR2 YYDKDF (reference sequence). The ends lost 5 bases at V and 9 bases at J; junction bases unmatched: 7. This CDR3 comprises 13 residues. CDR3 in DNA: TGTGCCACCAGCGGGGCAGCGGGGCGTGAGCAGTTCTTC. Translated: CATSGAAGREQFF.

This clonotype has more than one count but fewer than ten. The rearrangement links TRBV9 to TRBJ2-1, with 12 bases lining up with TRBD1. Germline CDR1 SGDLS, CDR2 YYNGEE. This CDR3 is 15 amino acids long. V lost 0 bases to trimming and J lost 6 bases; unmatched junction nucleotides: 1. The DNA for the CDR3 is TGTGCCAGCAGCGTAGGGGACAGGGGGCTCAATGAGCAGTTCTTC. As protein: CASSVGDRGLNEQFF.

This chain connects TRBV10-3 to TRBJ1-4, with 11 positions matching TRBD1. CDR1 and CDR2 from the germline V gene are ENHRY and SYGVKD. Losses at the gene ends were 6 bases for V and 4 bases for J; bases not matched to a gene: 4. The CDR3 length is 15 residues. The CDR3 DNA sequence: TGTGCCATCAGCGAGGGGACAGGGGGTAATGAAAAACTGTTTTTT. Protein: CAISEGTGGNEKLFF.

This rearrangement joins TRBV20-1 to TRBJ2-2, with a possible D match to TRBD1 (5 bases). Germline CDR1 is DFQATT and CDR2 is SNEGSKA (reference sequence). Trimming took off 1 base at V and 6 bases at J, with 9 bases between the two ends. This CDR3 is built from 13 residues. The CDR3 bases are TGCAGTGCTAGAGTCACAGGCTCCGGGGAGCTGTTTTTT. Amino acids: CSARVTGSGELFF.

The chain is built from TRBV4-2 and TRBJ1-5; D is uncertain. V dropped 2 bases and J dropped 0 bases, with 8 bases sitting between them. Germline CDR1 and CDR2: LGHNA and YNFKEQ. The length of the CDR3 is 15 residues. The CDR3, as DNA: TGTGCCAGCAGCCAAACCCCTTATAGCAATCAGCCCCAGCATTTT. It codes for CASSQTPYSNQPQHF.

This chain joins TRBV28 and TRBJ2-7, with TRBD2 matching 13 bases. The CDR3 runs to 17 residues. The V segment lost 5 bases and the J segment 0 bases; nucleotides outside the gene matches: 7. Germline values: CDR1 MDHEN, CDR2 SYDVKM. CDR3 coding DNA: TGTGCCAGCAGTCTGACTAGCGGGGGGCCCTCCTCCTACGAGCAGTACTTC. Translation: CASSLTSGGPSSYEQYF.